The following is a T cell receptor (beta chain) sequence with its context. These data come from a study of blood T cell repertoires in COVID-19. In the study overall: Samples came from the United States, Italy and Spain, spanning acute and convalescent COVID-19.

Trimming took 4 bases from V and 2 from J, leaving 13 bases between them. The CDR3 runs 14 residues. Germline CDR1 is SGHRS and CDR2 is YFSETQ. Measured with immunoSEQ multiplex PCR; TCRdb has only the in-frame clones, and not every one. This repertoire shows 150,000 to 200,000 clones, approximately 80% found once; its top ten account for 7%. Material: peripheral blood. V and J are TRBV5-1 and TRBJ2-7; tentatively, D is TRBD1 (5 bases). The receptor comes from a woman aged 40 to 50 with COVID-19, enrolled during active disease. CDR3 sequence reads: CASSGLQGAYEQYF. The CDR3 nucleotides read TGCGCCAGCAGCGGGCTTCAAGGGGCCTACGAGCAGTACTTC.